This TCR beta chain was identified in a study of regulatory T cells in long-lasting Graves disease. Only a few counts were recorded for this clonotype. Relative to the germline gene, one junction end is altered; a read error may explain this. Time point in this sample: newly diagnosed GD, antithyroid drugs for less than 3 months. Scientists built the TCR library using RNA that was extracted from PBMCs. iRepertoire HTBI primers and Arm-PCR of CDR3 regions built TCR beta libraries. MiXCR, run by TCRdb on the multiplex PCR reads, gives a single entry per CDR3 protein. The repertoire consists of almost 450,000 distinct CDR3 sequences, with around 15% occurring once and the leading ten covering about 10%. The data were also submitted as part of a second study, on T cells in Graves' hyperthyroidism and ophthalmopathy.

This clonotype was sampled from a woman between 25 and 40 years old with Graves disease. This material consisted of peripheral blood mononuclear cells (PBMCs), taken at new diagnosis, from a patient treated with antithyroid drugs.

CDR3 protein: CASSNAYNEQLF. The CDR3 region has the DNA TGTGCCAGCAGTAACGCCTACAATGAGCAGCTCTTC. This chain links TRBV12-3 or TRBV12-4 with TRBJ2-1; D remains unclear. The CDR3 contains 12 residues.